This T cell receptor (beta chain) originates from a study of T cells expressing NK-cell markers. TCRdb reprocessed the 5' RACE reads, keeping one entry per CDR3 protein, no DNA. The sample's table shows about 460,000 distinct CDR3 sequences. The material sequenced was blood T cells: a sorted CD56 or NKG2C T cell subset, CD4+ or CD8+ T cells, or bulk PBMC T cells (not recorded which). The clonotype comes from a woman between 45 and 60 years old in good health.

The CDR3 sequence is CASSEQRSGNTIYF. The genes are TRBV6-1 and TRBJ1-3. This CDR3 is 14 amino acids long. Germline CDR1 is MNHNS and CDR2 is SASEGT.